This T cell receptor beta chain was sequenced in a study of human T cells and chemical hapten exposure. Overall study: Throughout the roughly 24-week study, diphenylcyclopropenone was applied weekly to the patients' scalps. Study-wide points: Patch test score rose with PT1 expanded TCRs, significant at 8, 16, 32, not 4.

MiXCR was run by TCRdb on the RACE reads, yielding one entry per CDR3 protein. The sample includes roughly 100,000 distinct CDR3 sequences, under 35% of them seen just once. Time point indicated: patch test 3, about 24 weeks after DPC sensitization. This sample's treatment: therapeutic diphenylcyclopropenone sensitization with weekly scalp DPC. This CDR3 contains 13 residues. Trimming removed 0 bases at V and 6 bases at J, with 11 bases between. The germline gives CDR1 GTSNPN, CDR2 SVGIG (reference sequence). About this clonotype: Its antigen is unknown.

The sequencing used whole blood, collected in connection with sensitization to the hapten diphenylcyclopropenone (DPC). The receptor was derived from a man aged 35-49 years with alopecia areata. Some clones in this sample may be carry-over from other donors' samples. The J gene is TRBJ1-2, the V gene TRBV30; D uncertain. CDR3 protein: CAWSVMGLDGYTF. In DNA, the CDR3 is TGTGCCTGGAGTGTAATGGGCCTCGATGGCTACACCTTC. The entire variable domain, with the rest obtained from reference TRBV30 and TRBJ1-2, is as follows: SQTIHQWPATLVQPVGSPLSLECTVEGTSNPNLYWYRQAAGRGLQLLFYSVGIGQISSEVPQNLSASRPQDRQFILSSKKLLLSDSGFYLCAWSVMGLDGYTFGSGTRLTVV.